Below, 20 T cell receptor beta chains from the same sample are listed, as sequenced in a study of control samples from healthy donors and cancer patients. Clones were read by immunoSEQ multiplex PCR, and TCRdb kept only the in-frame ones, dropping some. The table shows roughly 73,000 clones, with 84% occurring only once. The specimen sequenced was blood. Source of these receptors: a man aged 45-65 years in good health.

In nucleotides, the CDR3 is TGTGCCAGCAGCGTAGGGAGGGACTTCCCCACCGGGGAGCTGTTTTTT. Amino acid sequence: CASSVGRDFPTGELFF. The chain recombines TRBV9 with TRBJ2-2, with D perhaps TRBD2 (6 bases). Trimming removed 0 bases at V and 4 bases at J, with 13 bases between. The CDR3 length is 16 residues. CDR1 is SGDLS, CDR2 YYNGEE, per germline. Combining the CDR3 with reference TRBV9 and TRBJ2-2 gives the whole variable domain DSGVTQTPKHLITATGQRVTLRCSPRSGDLSVYWYQQSLDQGLQFLIQYYNGEERAKGNILERFSAQQFPDLHSELNLSSLELGDSALYFCASSVGRDFPTGELFFGEGSRLTVL.

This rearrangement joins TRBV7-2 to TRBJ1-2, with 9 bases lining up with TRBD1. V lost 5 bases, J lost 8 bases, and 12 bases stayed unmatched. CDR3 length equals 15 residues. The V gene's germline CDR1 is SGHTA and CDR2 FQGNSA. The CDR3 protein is CASSLDTGGPYGYTF. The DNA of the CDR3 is TGTGCCAGCAGCCTCGATACAGGGGGCCCCTACGGCTACACCTTC.

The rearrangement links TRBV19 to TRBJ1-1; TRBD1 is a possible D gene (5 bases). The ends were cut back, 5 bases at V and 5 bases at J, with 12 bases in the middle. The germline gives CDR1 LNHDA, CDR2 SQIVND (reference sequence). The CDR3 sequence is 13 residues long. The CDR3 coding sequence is TGTGCCAGTAGTTCGCAGGGTAGGACTGAAGCTTTCTTT. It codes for CASSSQGRTEAFF.

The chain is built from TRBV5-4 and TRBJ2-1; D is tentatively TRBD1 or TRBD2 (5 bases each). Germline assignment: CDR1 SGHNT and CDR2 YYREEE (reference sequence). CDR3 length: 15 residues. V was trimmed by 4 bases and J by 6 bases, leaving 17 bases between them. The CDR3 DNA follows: TGTGCCAGCAGCCCAGGGACGCCGAGCTCCAATGAGCAGTTCTTC. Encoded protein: CASSPGTPSSNEQFF.

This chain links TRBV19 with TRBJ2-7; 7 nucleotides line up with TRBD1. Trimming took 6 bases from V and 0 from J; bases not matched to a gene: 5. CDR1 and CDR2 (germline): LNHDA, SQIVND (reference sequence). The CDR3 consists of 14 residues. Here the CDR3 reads CASRLRDSSYEQYF. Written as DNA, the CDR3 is TGTGCCAGTAGGCTCCGGGACAGCTCCTACGAGCAGTACTTC.

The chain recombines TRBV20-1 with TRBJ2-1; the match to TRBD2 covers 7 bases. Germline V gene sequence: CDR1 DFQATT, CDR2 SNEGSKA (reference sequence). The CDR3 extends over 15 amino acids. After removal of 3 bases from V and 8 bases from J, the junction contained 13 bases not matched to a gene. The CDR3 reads CSASIPSGPQHEQFF. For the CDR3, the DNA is TGCAGTGCTAGTATTCCTAGCGGCCCCCAACATGAGCAGTTCTTC.

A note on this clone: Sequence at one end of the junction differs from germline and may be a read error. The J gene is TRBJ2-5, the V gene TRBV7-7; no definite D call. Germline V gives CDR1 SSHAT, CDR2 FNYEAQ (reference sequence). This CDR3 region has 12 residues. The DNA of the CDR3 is TGTGCTAGCAGCTCAGGTTTTGGGACCCAGTACTTC. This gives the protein CASSSGFGTQYF.

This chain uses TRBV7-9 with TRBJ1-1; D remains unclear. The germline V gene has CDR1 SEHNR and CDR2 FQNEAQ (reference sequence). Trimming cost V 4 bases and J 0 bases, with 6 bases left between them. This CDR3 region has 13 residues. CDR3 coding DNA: TGTGCCAGCAGCTCGACACTGAACACTGAAGCTTTCTTT. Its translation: CASSSTLNTEAFF.

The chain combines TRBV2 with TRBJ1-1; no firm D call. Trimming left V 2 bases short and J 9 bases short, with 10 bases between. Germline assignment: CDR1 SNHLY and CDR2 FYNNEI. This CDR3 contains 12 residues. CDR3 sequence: CASSEYGPKAFF. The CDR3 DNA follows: TGTGCCAGCAGTGAATACGGGCCGAAAGCTTTCTTT.

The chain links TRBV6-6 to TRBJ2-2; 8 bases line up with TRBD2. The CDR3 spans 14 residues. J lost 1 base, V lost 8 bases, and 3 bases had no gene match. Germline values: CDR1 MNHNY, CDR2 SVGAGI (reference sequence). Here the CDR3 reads CASLAGGNTGELFF. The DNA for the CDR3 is TGTGCCAGCCTGGCGGGAGGGAACACCGGGGAGCTGTTTTTT.

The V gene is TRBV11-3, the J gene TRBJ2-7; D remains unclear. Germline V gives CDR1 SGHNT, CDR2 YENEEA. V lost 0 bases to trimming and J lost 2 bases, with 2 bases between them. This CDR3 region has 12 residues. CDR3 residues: CASSLEAYEQYF. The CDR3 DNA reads TGTGCCAGCAGCTTAGAGGCCTACGAGCAGTACTTC. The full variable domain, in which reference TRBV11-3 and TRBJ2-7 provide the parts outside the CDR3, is EAGVVQSPRYKIIEKKQPVAFWCNPISGHNTLYWYLQNLGQGPELLIRYENEEAVDDSQLPKDRFSAERLKGVDSTLKIQPAELGDSAVYLCASSLEAYEQYFGPGTRLTVT.

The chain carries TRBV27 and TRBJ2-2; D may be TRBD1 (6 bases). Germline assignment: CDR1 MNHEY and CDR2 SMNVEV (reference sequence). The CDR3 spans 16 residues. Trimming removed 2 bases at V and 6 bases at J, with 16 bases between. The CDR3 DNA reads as TGTGCCAGCAGTTTAATGAACAGGGATTACTCCGGGGAGCTGTTTTTT. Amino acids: CASSLMNRDYSGELFF.

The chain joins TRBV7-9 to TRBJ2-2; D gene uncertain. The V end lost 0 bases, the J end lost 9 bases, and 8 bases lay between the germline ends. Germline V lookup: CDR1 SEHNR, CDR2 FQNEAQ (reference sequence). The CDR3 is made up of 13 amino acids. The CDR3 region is CASSLAGGRELFF. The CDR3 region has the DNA TGTGCCAGCAGCTTAGCAGGTGGGAGGGAGCTGTTTTTT.

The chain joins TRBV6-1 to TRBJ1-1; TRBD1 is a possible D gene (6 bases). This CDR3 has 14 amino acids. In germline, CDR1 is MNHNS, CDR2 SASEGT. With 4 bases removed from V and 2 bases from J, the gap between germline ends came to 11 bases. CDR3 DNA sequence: TGTGCCAGCAGTGGGACAGTCCCTAACACTGAAGCTTTCTTT. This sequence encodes CASSGTVPNTEAFF.

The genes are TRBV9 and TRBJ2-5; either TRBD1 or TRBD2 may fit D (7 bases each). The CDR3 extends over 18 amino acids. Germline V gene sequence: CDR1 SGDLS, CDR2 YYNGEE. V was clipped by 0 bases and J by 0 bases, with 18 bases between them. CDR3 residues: CASSVAIRGGSDQETQYF. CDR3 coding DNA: TGTGCCAGCAGCGTAGCTATCAGGGGGGGGTCGGACCAAGAGACCCAGTACTTC.

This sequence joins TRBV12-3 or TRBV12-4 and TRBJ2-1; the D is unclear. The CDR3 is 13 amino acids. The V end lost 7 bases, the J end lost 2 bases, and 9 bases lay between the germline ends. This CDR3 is CASNSDTYNEQFF. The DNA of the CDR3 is TGTGCCAGCAACTCAGACACCTACAATGAGCAGTTCTTC.

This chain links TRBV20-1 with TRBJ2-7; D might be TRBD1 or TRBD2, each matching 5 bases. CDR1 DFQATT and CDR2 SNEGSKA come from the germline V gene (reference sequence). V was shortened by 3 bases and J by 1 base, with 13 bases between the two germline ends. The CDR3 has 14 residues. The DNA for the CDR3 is TGCAGTGCTAGTCCCGGGACGGGTTCCTACGAGCAGTACTTC. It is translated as CSASPGTGSYEQYF.

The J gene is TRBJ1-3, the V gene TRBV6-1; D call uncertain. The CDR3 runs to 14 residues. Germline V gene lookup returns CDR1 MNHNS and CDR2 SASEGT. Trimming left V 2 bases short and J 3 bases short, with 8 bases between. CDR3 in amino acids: CASSESWGGNTIYF. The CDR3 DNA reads TGTGCCAGCAGTGAATCATGGGGTGGAAACACCATATATTTT.

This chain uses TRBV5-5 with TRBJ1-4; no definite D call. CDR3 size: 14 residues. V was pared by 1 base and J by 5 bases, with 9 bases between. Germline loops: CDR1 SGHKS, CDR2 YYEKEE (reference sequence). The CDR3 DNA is TGTGCCAGCAGCTTGTCGTCAGAGAATGAAAAACTGTTTTTT. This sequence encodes CASSLSSENEKLFF.

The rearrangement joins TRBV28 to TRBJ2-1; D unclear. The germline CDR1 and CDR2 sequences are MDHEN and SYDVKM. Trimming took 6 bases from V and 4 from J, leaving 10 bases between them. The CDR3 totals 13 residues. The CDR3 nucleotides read TGTGCCAGCAGCCTAACTCGGTACAATGAGCAGTTCTTC. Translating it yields CASSLTRYNEQFF.